This T cell receptor beta chain comes out of a study of blood T cell repertoires in COVID-19. Libraries were prepared by immunoSEQ multiplex PCR; TCRdb keeps only in-frame clonotypes and omits some of them. The sample contains about 140,000 clones, around 83% of which appear only once. This CDR3 has 14 residues. The V segment lost 9 bases and the J segment 1 base; nucleotides outside the gene matches: 6. Germline CDR1 LNHDA, CDR2 SQIVND (reference sequence). The receptor comes from a man aged 30 to 45 with COVID-19, enrolled during active disease. The chain is built from TRBV19 and TRBJ2-7; TRBD1 matches at 10 bases. Sequenced: peripheral blood. The CDR3 nucleotides are TGTGCCAGCCAGGTGGACAGGGGGTCCTACGAGCAGTACTTC. This translates into CASQVDRGSYEQYF. The full variable domain, its missing parts supplied by reference TRBV19 and TRBJ2-7, is DGGITQSPKYLFRKEGQNVTLSCEQNLNHDAMYWYRQDPGQGLRLIYYSQIVNDFQKGDIAEGYSVSREKKESFPLTVTSAQKNPTAFYLCASQVDRGSYEQYFGPGTRLTVT.